This T cell receptor (beta chain) was found in a study of beta chain features in type 1 diabetes. This clone has more than one count but fewer than ten. Its antigen is not identified. As every portion of the isolated RNA was reverse transcribed, the sequencing read expressed TCRB transcripts. TCRdb keeps only in-frame clones here, not all; method: immunoSEQ multiplex PCR. The sample shows 500,000 to 650,000 clones, 9.5% to 15% of them seen only once. Whole-study findings and limits: In comparison with healthy donors, patients had naive, central memory and Treg TCRB repertoires that appeared more similar. cDNA sequencing could over-represent cells with high TCR expression. A possible short-template PCR bias applies equally to patients and controls. In every one of the four CD4+ subsets, TCRB CDR3s were moderately but significantly shorter in Type 1 diabetes patients. Diminished insertions and augmented deletions at VDJ junctions characterized type 1 diabetes patients.

The TCR sequence derives from a man younger than 45 with type 1 diabetes. Material for sequencing was naive CD4+ T cells from blood.

The CDR3 DNA reads as TGCAGCGTTGAAGATCTAAATAACGGCTACACCTTC. It yields the protein CSVEDLNNGYTF. V and J are TRBV29-1 and TRBJ1-2; D is undetermined. The length of the CDR3 is 12 residues. The germline gives CDR1 SQVTM, CDR2 ANQGSEA. V was shortened by 0 bases and J by 8 bases, with 10 bases between the two germline ends.